The next 25 T cell receptor beta chains were all read from a single sample in a study of read filtering for tumor transcriptome and immune sequencing. From 350 to 500 ng of RNA, a library with molecular barcoded alpha/delta and beta/gamma adaptors was made. From the reads, TCRdb called clonotypes with MiXCR, one entry per CDR3 protein. The data hold tens of thousands of distinct CDR3 sequences, with nearly 20% observed a single time. The sample consisted of a population of CD138-negative cells sorted from bone marrow. These TCRs come from a donor over 35 with multiple myeloma.

This clonotype was seen at least ten times. V and J are TRBV20-1 and TRBJ2-2, with a possible D match to TRBD2 (6 bases). This CDR3 comprises 15 residues. Trimming cost V 0 bases and J 0 bases, with 8 bases left between them. Germline V gene lookup returns CDR1 DFQATT and CDR2 SNEGSKA (reference sequence). CDR3 bases: TGCAGTGCTAGAGATAGCGGACCGAACACCGGGGAGCTGTTTTTT. It codes for CSARDSGPNTGELFF.

In this sample, this clonotype turned up many times. The chain has TRBV3-1 and TRBJ2-1, with TRBD2 matching over 9 bases. Germline CDR1 and CDR2: LGHDT and YNNKEL (reference sequence). V gave up 1 base and J gave up 8 bases; unmatched junction bases: 6. The CDR3 sequence is 15 residues long. The DNA for the CDR3 is TGTGCCAGCAGCCAAGCGGGCGGGGGGGTCTATGAGCAGTTCTTC. Translation gives CASSQAGGGVYEQFF.

This clonotype was observed many times. The chain links TRBV3-1 to TRBJ2-3, with TRBD2 matching over 7 bases. The CDR3 contains 18 residues. J gave up 1 base and V 1 base, and 11 bases lay outside the gene matches. Per germline, CDR1 LGHDT and CDR2 YNNKEL (reference sequence). This chain's CDR3 is CASSQGMGGGPRTDTQYF. For the CDR3, the DNA is TGTGCCAGCAGCCAAGGGATGGGCGGGGGACCCCGCACAGATACGCAGTATTTT.

In this sample, this clonotype turned up many times. The chain has TRBV19 and TRBJ2-2; D ambiguous. The germline V and J ends were trimmed by 5 bases and 7 bases, with 14 bases remaining between them. The CDR3 length is 14 residues. Germline-derived CDR1 and CDR2 are LNHDA and SQIVND (reference sequence). The DNA of the CDR3 is TGTGCCAGTAGTGGGCAGACGTCCCTCGGGGAGCTGTTTTTT. Residues: CASSGQTSLGELFF.

This clonotype appeared a few times. The chain couples TRBV20-1 to TRBJ1-1; 9 bases fit TRBD1. The CDR3 length is 14 residues. With 5 bases clipped from V and 6 bases from J, the junction kept 10 bases outside the gene matches. Germline assignment: CDR1 DFQATT and CDR2 SNEGSKA (reference sequence). This CDR3 reads CSADPGTGLPEAFF. DNA for the CDR3: TGCAGTGCTGACCCCGGGACAGGGTTACCTGAAGCTTTCTTT.

A few counts support this clonotype. The chain uses TRBV3-1 and TRBJ1-5; the match to TRBD1 covers 7 bases. The V segment lost 3 bases and the J segment 3 bases; nucleotides outside the gene matches: 5. The CDR3 totals 15 residues. CDR1 and CDR2 (germline): LGHDT, YNNKEL (reference sequence). The CDR3 nucleotides read TGTGCCAGCAGCCAGCGGACAGGAGACAATCAGCCCCAGCATTTT. It translates to CASSQRTGDNQPQHF.

This clonotype has ten or more counts. The chain employs TRBV20-1 and TRBJ2-2; 7 bases match TRBD1. The V gene end was trimmed by 3 bases and the J gene end by 5 bases; junction bases not matched to a gene: 3. This CDR3 is built from 13 residues. Germline assignment: CDR1 DFQATT and CDR2 SNEGSKA (reference sequence). CDR3 residues: CSASLRGTGELFF. CDR3 DNA sequence: TGCAGTGCTAGCCTCAGGGGGACCGGGGAGCTGTTTTTT.

Many counts were recorded for this clonotype. J is TRBJ2-3 and V is TRBV18, with D perhaps TRBD2 (5 bases). Trimming took 3 bases from V and 6 from J, leaving 10 bases between them. Germline lookup yields CDR1 KGHSH and CDR2 LQKENI. CDR3 length equals 13 residues. The CDR3 here is CASSPTTRDTQYF. The CDR3 coding sequence is TGTGCCAGCTCACCGACCACTAGGGATACGCAGTATTTT.

Many counts were recorded for this clonotype. This may stem from a read error, because a much larger clone lies one nucleotide away. The CDR3 is CAIRGTSGSSDERFF. CDR3 coding DNA: TGTGCCATCAGGGGGACTAGCGGGAGTAGTGATGAGCGGTTCTTC. The chain links TRBV10-3 to TRBJ2-1, with TRBD2 matching over 14 bases. This CDR3 is 15 amino acids long. Germline V gene lookup returns CDR1 ENHRY and CDR2 SYGVKD.

This clonotype was recorded many times. This chain uses TRBV2 with TRBJ2-5; D unresolved. Germline V gene data show CDR1 as SNHLY and CDR2 as FYNNEI. Trimming took 8 bases from V and 4 from J, leaving 5 bases between them. This CDR3 spans 10 amino acids. In DNA, the CDR3 is TGTGCCAGCGAATCAGAGACCCAGTACTTC. Translation gives CASESETQYF.

This clonotype has ten or more counts. The gene calls are TRBV28 and TRBJ1-5; D not certain. V was clipped by 6 bases and J by 0 bases, with 21 bases between them. The CDR3 extends over 18 amino acids. The germline V gene has CDR1 MDHEN and CDR2 SYDVKM. The CDR3 spells CASRPTVFAAYSNQPQHF. The CDR3 region has the DNA TGTGCCAGCAGACCGACCGTTTTCGCAGCTTATAGCAATCAGCCCCAGCATTTT.

There are many counts of this clonotype. V gene TRBV7-9 combines with J gene TRBJ2-1; 13 nucleotides match TRBD2. CDR3 length: 16 amino acids. With 5 bases clipped from V and 8 bases from J, the junction kept 9 bases outside the gene matches. Germline CDR1 and CDR2: SEHNR and FQNEAQ (reference sequence). CDR3 amino acids: CASSRPGLAGLDEQFF. The CDR3 DNA reads as TGTGCCAGCAGCCGACCGGGACTAGCGGGGTTGGATGAGCAGTTCTTC.

This clonotype was detected ten times or more. The V gene is TRBV20-1, the J gene TRBJ2-1; D is possibly TRBD1 (5 bases). The CDR3 is 12 amino acids. V lost 1 base and J 7 bases, leaving 8 bases between the germline ends. Germline CDR1 and CDR2: DFQATT and SNEGSKA (reference sequence). The CDR3 region has the DNA TGCAGTGCTAGAGTTCCAGGGAATGAGCAGTTCTTC. Protein product: CSARVPGNEQFF.

This clonotype was detected ten times or more. This chain's CDR3 is CSVATGGKVEKLFF. Here the CDR3 DNA reads TGCAGCGTCGCGACAGGGGGCAAGGTTGAAAAACTGTTTTTT. The J gene is TRBJ1-4, the V gene TRBV29-1; 10 bases fit TRBD1. Germline CDR1 and CDR2: SQVTM and ANQGSEA. Unmatched junction bases numbered 8, after V lost 6 bases and J lost 7 bases. The CDR3 is 14 residues long. Supplemented by reference TRBV29-1 and TRBJ1-4, the full variable domain reads SAVISQKPSRDICQRGTSLTIQCQVDSQVTMMFWYRQQPGQSLTLIATANQGSEATYESGFVIDKFPISRPNLTFSTLTVSNMSPEDSSIYLCSVATGGKVEKLFFGSGTQLSVL.

This clonotype was recorded many times. The rearrangement joins TRBV3-1 to TRBJ1-6; 12 bases match TRBD1. Germline assignment: CDR1 LGHDT and CDR2 YNNKEL (reference sequence). After removal of 5 bases from V and 13 bases from J, the junction contained 6 bases not matched to a gene. The CDR3 extends over 14 amino acids. CDR3 region: CASSGTGGASPLHF. In DNA form, the CDR3 reads TGTGCCAGCAGCGGGACAGGGGGCGCGTCGCCCCTCCACTTT.

The gene calls are TRBV3-1 and TRBJ1-3, with no clear D. Germline-derived CDR1 and CDR2 are LGHDT and YNNKEL (reference sequence). Trimming took 1 base from V and 1 from J, leaving 5 bases between them. CDR3 size: 14 residues. CDR3 region: CASSQGQSGNTIYF. DNA for the CDR3: TGTGCCAGCAGCCAAGGTCAATCTGGAAACACCATATATTTT.

The V call is TRBV28, the J call TRBJ2-1, with D maybe TRBD2 (5 bases). Per germline, CDR1 MDHEN and CDR2 SYDVKM. V was shortened by 7 bases and J by 4 bases, with 14 bases between the two germline ends. This CDR3 is built from 14 residues. The CDR3 nucleotides are TGTGCCAGCACCCCAGCCGAGGGTTACAATGAGCAGTTCTTC. Protein: CASTPAEGYNEQFF.

Many counts were recorded for this clonotype. The chain combines TRBV11-2 with TRBJ2-7; 7 bases map to TRBD2. From germline, CDR1 is SGHAT and CDR2 FQNNGV. Germline trimming cut 0 bases from V and 0 bases from J; bases unmatched to any gene: 8. This CDR3 comprises 17 residues. This chain's CDR3 is CASSLEALGGSSYEQYF. DNA of the CDR3: TGTGCCAGCAGCTTAGAGGCGCTCGGCGGGAGCTCCTACGAGCAGTACTTC.

CDR3 nucleotide sequence: TGTGCCAGCAGGGCATCTGCATCCGGGACCCAGTACTTC. Its protein is CASRASASGTQYF. The chain recombines TRBV7-6 with TRBJ2-5; D gene unclear. The CDR3 runs to 13 residues. The germline V gene has CDR1 SGHVS and CDR2 FNYEAQ. V was shortened by 6 bases and J by 7 bases, with 15 bases between the two germline ends.

This clonotype has only a few counts. The chain employs TRBV7-2 and TRBJ1-5; TRBD1 aligns across 9 bases. The CDR3 length is 16 residues. Germline V gene data show CDR1 as SGHTA and CDR2 as FQGNSA. V was clipped by 4 bases and J by 6 bases; unmatched bases: 10. The CDR3 sequence: CASSSLGQGLSQPQHF. CDR3 nucleotide sequence: TGTGCCAGCAGCTCACTTGGACAGGGGCTAAGTCAGCCCCAGCATTTT.

This clonotype came up many times. The chain carries TRBV19 and TRBJ2-1; no definite D call. Germline V gene lookup returns CDR1 LNHDA and CDR2 SQIVND (reference sequence). Trimming took 7 bases from V and 3 from J, leaving 16 bases between them. This CDR3 comprises 15 residues. CDR3 sequence reads: CASTQTPNLYNEQFF. The CDR3 nucleotides read TGTGCCAGTACCCAGACTCCTAACCTCTACAATGAGCAGTTCTTC.

This clonotype came up many times. The chain has TRBV27 and TRBJ1-1, with a weak D call TRBD1 (5 bases). From germline, CDR1 is MNHEY and CDR2 SMNVEV (reference sequence). CDR3 length: 14 residues. Deletions cut 6 bases from V and 0 bases from J, with 11 bases between. The CDR3 sequence: CASRDRFMNTEAFF. The DNA for the CDR3 is TGTGCCAGCAGAGACAGATTCATGAACACTGAAGCTTTCTTT.

This clonotype was counted ten times or more. This sequence joins TRBV20-1 and TRBJ2-2; weak D call: TRBD1 (6 bases). The CDR3 sequence is 15 residues long. V lost 0 bases to trimming and J lost 5 bases, with 13 bases between them. Germline V gene sequence: CDR1 DFQATT, CDR2 SNEGSKA (reference sequence). DNA for the CDR3: TGCAGTGCTAGAGATGCAGGGGCGGGTACCGGGGAGCTGTTTTTT. Translated: CSARDAGAGTGELFF.

This clonotype was seen many times. CDR3 in DNA: TGCAGCGTTGCGAAGCAAACTAATGAAAAACTGTTTTTT. Its translation: CSVAKQTNEKLFF. The genes are TRBV29-1 and TRBJ1-4; D remains unclear. V lost 4 bases to trimming and J lost 1 base, with 7 bases between them. CDR3 size: 13 residues. CDR1 and CDR2 from the germline V gene are SQVTM and ANQGSEA.

Concerning this clonotype itself: This sequence may be a read error, since a much larger clone differs from it by one base. The J gene is TRBJ2-1, the V gene TRBV20-1; D is unresolved. V was pared by 5 bases and J by 12 bases, with 14 bases between. This CDR3 region has 11 residues. CDR1 is DFQATT, CDR2 SNEGSKA, per germline (reference sequence). The CDR3 nucleotides read TGCAGTGCTCGCAGGTCTCCCAGGCAGTTCTTC. Translated, it gives CSARRSPRQFF.